This entry describes one TCR beta chain. Its target antigen remains unknown. Base-call qualities are not available, and no considerably larger clone is one nucleotide away. This sample stems from a study of cytomegalovirus exposure and HLA in healthy donors (dated by TCRdb to about 2017). With respect to the entire study: An earlier analysis of several hundred of the donors reported 276 Gb of sequence data and 95 million to 130 million unique TCR beta sequences obtained from around 170 million T cells. The study profiled the T cell repertoires of under 700 subjects by immunosequencing and related them to cytomegalovirus serostatus. Every discovery cohort repertoire had been produced on one sequencing platform. Roughly 5 DR-DQ haplotypes were handled as single units for association and clustering because linkage in the cohort was strong. The aim of the study was to test whether cataloging public T cell receptors could identify signatures of past pathogen exposure. Class I and class II HLA loci were covered by the typing at four-digit resolution. A separate validation cohort of about 110 different subjects was used in addition to the approximately 610-subject first cohort. On average, around 240,000 unique TCR beta nucleotide sequences were sequenced per donor among more than 350 genotyped donors of the cohort, with roughly 20% of those sequences being non-productive. Among the roughly 400 genotyped donors, more than 70% belonged to the genetic ancestry cluster associated with self-reported Caucasian donors. The study combined high-throughput TCR immunosequencing, statistical association of individual TCRs with disease status, and machine learning to predict cytomegalovirus infection status. A later genetic analysis took genome-wide SNP genotypes for about three fifths of the 666 donors and used that subset as a discovery cohort. In an earlier analysis of 587 of the donors, high-throughput TCR beta sequencing was used to judge whether each TCR beta V gene segment behaved as functional or pseudogenic. Typing coverage differed by locus: A, B, C, DRB1 and DQB1 were typed in about 629-630 donors, DQA1 in 500 to 550, DPA1 in around 600, and DPB1 in around 440. An early release covering roughly 600 HLA-typed donors comprised approximately 290 gigabases of sequencing data and roughly 85 million unique TCR sequences. To study patterns of TCR occurrence, a later analysis re-analyzed previously published TCR beta repertoires from 666 donors and added high-resolution HLA genotyping. Rather than drawing on any new phenotypic data, the later analysis identified candidate immune exposures from TCR beta sequences and the way those sequences occurred across donors. Donor age, sex, ethnicity and CMV serostatus were compiled together with the repertoire data. What the work shows at the level of the full study, not this receptor alone: Some IMGT-functional V segments, including TRBV6-2 and TRBV6-3, could not be distinguished by the 87-base-pair reads and were therefore excluded. In a later genetic analysis, fewer N-insertions in productive TCRs were reported among donors in an Asian-associated ancestry cluster than the approximately 670-donor mean. In a later analysis, around 17,000 TCR beta sequences were associated with specific HLA alleles at a false discovery rate of 0.05. When HLA alleles, especially DR and DQ, strongly co-occurred, attributing TCR associations to individual alleles was difficult. A further reported finding was that TCR beta sequences accurately predicted the HLA-A and HLA-B alleles for most subjects in the first cohort. While some public TCRs were present in many individuals, most TCR sequences turned up only very rarely across donors. In both the original and validation cohorts, the classifier was reported to diagnose cytomegalovirus status with high specificity and sensitivity. According to a later analysis, most CMV-associated TCR beta chains appeared to be HLA-restricted, and the HLA associations seemed to be driven largely by CMV exposure. Linkage disequilibrium might explain the correlated functional status among segregating V segments, but an unknown experimental factor could not be excluded. Only TCR beta chains were sequenced in this cohort, and the absence of alpha or paired-chain data limited detectable features. In a later analysis, TCR association rates were found to vary across HLA loci, with the most associated TCRs seen for DRB1 alleles and the fewest for HLA-C alleles. An earlier analysis of some 560 of the donors showed that most TCR beta V segments appeared in productive rearrangements either about 87% or about 30% of the time, which broadly matched IMGT annotations. The authors suggested that the approach could potentially be generalized to other disease states and immunological phenotypes. In a later analysis, several top co-occurrence clusters were reported to appear linked to parvovirus B19, influenza, CMV and Epstein-Barr virus. The study gave a list of 150 to 200 TCR beta chains associated with cytomegalovirus. Compared with equally common non-associated chains, HLA-associated TCR beta chains in a later analysis were more clonally expanded and had lower generation probabilities. A cluster of highly shared sequence variants was judged likely to be a technical artifact of the sequencing pipeline. A later genetic analysis associated a missense DCLRE1C variant with V-gene and J-gene trimming of TCR beta chains, and an independent cohort replicated the association. The only immune exposure information available for the cohort was CMV serostatus. Roughly uniform sequencing depth across donors was assumed in presence/absence analyses, although this assumption may not hold. Because HLA typing was missing for some donors at each locus, association tests included only the typed subset. Over 15 rarely observed V segments, including chromosome 9 orphons, were excluded from the earlier analysis of just under 600 of the donors because counts were too low. A few of the identified cytomegalovirus-associated TCR beta chains were confirmed in vitro to be specific for cytomegalovirus antigens.

The cohort comprised under 700 healthy bone marrow donors. At the time of sampling, all cohort members were nominally healthy, though unrecorded immune exposures were likely present. The donor tested CMV seronegative, placing the donor among the 352 seronegative members of the cohort. Every donor gave a peripheral blood sample, and the peripheral blood mononuclear cells from that sample were used for TCR beta sequencing. The Qiagen DNeasy Blood Extraction Kit was used to extract genomic DNA from the blood cell samples. Preparation of the library involved the immunoSEQ multiplex PCR assay. The multiplex PCR relied on a mix of 60 forward primers for TCR Vbeta segments and 13 reverse primers for TCR Jbeta segments. The CDR3 region of rearranged TCR beta genes was amplified from genomic DNA by a multiplex PCR assay. On the Illumina HiSeq System, the amplified TCR beta libraries were sequenced as 87-base-pair reads. Per the original workflow: Across the roughly 670 repertoires, a later analysis counted around 80 million unique TCR beta chains, around 11 million of which were shared by at least two donors. A nearest-neighbor algorithm error-corrected the raw reads and collapsed the reads into unique sequences, merging closely related sequences to remove PCR and sequencing errors. CDR3 sequences were aligned to IMGT reference sequences to assign V, D and J gene segments. Each retained sequence needed at least a six-nucleotide match to both a V gene segment and a J gene segment. Rearrangements were called productive when the CDR3 lacked stop codons and stayed in frame with V and J; all others were non-productive. Following IMGT convention, CDR3 was defined as the stretch from the second conserved V-encoded cysteine up to the conserved J-encoded phenylalanine. The earlier analysis of around 640 of the donors excluded sequences that lacked an unambiguous match to a single V gene segment. In an earlier analysis of 587 of the donors, V segments were called functional above 56.7% productive rearrangements and were called segregating when the between-donor standard deviation exceeded 5%. A statistical classification framework was built for diagnosing cytomegalovirus status from the catalog of TCR beta chain sequences. In a later analysis, V and J genes were assigned by comparing TCR nucleotide sequences against IMGT/GENE-DB human TR gene sequences. Using the TCRdist pipeline, a later analysis assigned CDR3 sequences along with most-parsimonious VDJ recombination scenarios. In a later analysis, each TCR beta chain was defined by its CDR3 amino acid sequence together with its V-gene family, and reads lacking a unique V-gene family were excluded. In a later analysis, 450 to 600 highly shared, low-generation-probability nucleotide sequences were removed to address suspected cross-contamination and a sequencing artifact. A later analysis calculated a clonal expansion index for each public chain from normalized within-repertoire ranks of inferred template counts. Generation probabilities in a later analysis came from a VDJ recombination model fitted to out-of-frame rearrangements, and those results were checked against IGoR. In a later analysis, TCR-TCR, TCR-HLA and TCR-CMV co-occurrence was scored with hypergeometric tests, and a repertoire-size bias correction was applied to TCR pairs. To estimate false discovery rates, a later analysis permuted the HLA or CMV assignments 20 times. In a later analysis, co-occurring TCRs were grouped with DBSCAN, and TCRdist sequence similarity was added when clustering was performed within HLA-allele-positive subsets. Co-occurrence clustering excluded repertoires with fewer than 30,000 or more than 120,000 public chains, plus five with anomalous nucleotide sharing. The immuneACCESS repertoire file appears here via TCRdb, limited to in-frame rearrangements. These files lack a portion of the clones; in checked studies, under half of the deficit traces to unresolved V genes, and the cause of the others is not known. V, J and clone size derive from that table, while D and trimming were established from the DNA sequence. The sample data list 150,000 to 200,000 clones, and around three quarters of these were observed just once. The ten biggest clones cover approximately 1% of the sample.

Measured from the cysteine to the phenylalanine, the CDR3 is 13 residues long. Left in the record is the CDR3 DNA by itself, 39 bases read in frame from the first base. The CDR1 and CDR2 encoded by the germline V gene are MDHEN and SYDVKM. Deletion took 8 bases off V and 8 bases off J, with a span of 15 bases between the germline ends. Recombination connected TRBV28 to TRBJ1-4, and TRBD1 may be the D gene, going by 5 matching bases. The specimen sequenced was PBMCs. The sequence derives from a middle-aged woman in good health and CMV-seronegative. The DNA is as follows: TGTGCCAGCTTGGAGGGGAACGGGGAAAAACTGTTTTTT. Translated, it gives CASLEGNGEKLFF.